The source of this T cell receptor beta chain is a study of control samples from healthy donors and cancer patients. This table comes from immunoSEQ multiplex PCR, and its TCRdb copy is limited to in-frame clones, with some not included. The data contain more than 95,000 clones, about 83% of them singletons. V lost 5 bases, J lost 4 bases, and 5 bases stayed unmatched. CDR1 and CDR2 from the germline V gene are SEHNR and FQNEAQ (reference sequence). This CDR3 is 15 amino acids long. Material for sequencing was blood. The V gene is TRBV7-9, the J gene TRBJ1-4; 9 bases agree with TRBD1. The TCR was taken from a woman aged 45 to 65 in good health. Written as DNA, the CDR3 is TGTGCCAGCAGCCCCTGGACAGGGGTTAATGAAAAACTGTTTTTT. It yields the protein CASSPWTGVNEKLFF.